This TCR beta chain stems from a study of blood T cell repertoires in COVID-19. Study-wide context: COVID-19 samples collected from the United States, Italy and Spain covered acute and convalescent phases.

Per the authors' pipeline: For nucleated cells, counts were estimated from reference gene primer amplification. TCRdb keeps only in-frame clones here, not all; method: immunoSEQ multiplex PCR. V and J calls plus clone size are reproduced from that table; the DNA served to infer D and trimming. The table lists around 140,000 clones, around 88% of them singletons. From germline, CDR1 is SGHVS and CDR2 FNYEAQ. The CDR3 covers 15 residues. Trimming removed 5 bases from V and 3 bases from J; junction bases left unmatched: 3. V and J are TRBV7-6 and TRBJ2-1; 11 bases align to TRBD2. Material for sequencing was peripheral blood. The source of this sequence is a woman in her fifties or sixties with acute or convalescent COVID-19. CDR3 region: CASSPGTSGYNEQFF. DNA for the CDR3: TGTGCCAGCAGCCCCGGGACTAGCGGCTACAATGAGCAGTTCTTC.